What follows are 2 T cell receptor beta chains derived from one specimen sequenced in a study of blood T cell repertoires in COVID-19 (dated by TCRdb to 2018 to 2020). Library prep was done by the immunoSEQ multiplex PCR assay. TCRdb mirrors the immuneACCESS table, restricted to in-frame sequences. Some clones are absent from its copies; in checked studies, under half trace to an unresolved V gene, and the reason for the others is unknown. The sample records 200,000 to 250,000 clones, about 88% of which are singletons. Approximately 4% of the sample is held by the ten biggest clonotypes. Sequencing input: PBMCs or T cells enriched from blood (not recorded which). These receptors were obtained from a woman aged 30 to 39 who had been exposed to COVID-19.

J is TRBJ2-3 and V is TRBV3-1 (or the pseudogene TRBV3-2); a possible D gene is TRBD1 (6 bases). CDR1 and CDR2 (germline): LGHDT, YNNKEL (reference sequence). Trimming left V 6 bases short and J 0 bases short, with 13 bases between. The CDR3 contains 15 residues. CDR3 coding DNA: TGTGCCAGCAGTCCAACAGGGATTAGCACAGATACGCAGTATTTT. It encodes CASSPTGISTDTQYF.

The chain links TRBV6-5 to TRBJ2-1; TRBD2 matches 12 bases. Trimming removed 11 bases from V and 2 bases from J; junction bases left unmatched: 1. This CDR3 is built from 13 residues. Germline CDR1 is MNHEY and CDR2 is SVGAGI. The DNA for the CDR3 is TGTGCCGCTAGCGGGGGGGCCTACAATGAGCAGTTCTTC. Its translation: CAASGGAYNEQFF.